What follows are 28 T cell receptor beta chains derived from one specimen sequenced in a study of cytomegalovirus exposure and HLA in healthy donors. Researchers ran the PCR with 60 Vbeta and 13 Jbeta primers. Assay: immunoSEQ multiplex PCR; the TCRdb copy retains only in-frame clones and omits some. This sample yields under 200,000 clones, of which roughly 60% are seen a single time; around 2.9% belongs to the top ten. Material: PBMCs. Every receptor here comes from a man aged 40-55 years in good health and CMV-seronegative.

DNA of the CDR3: TGCGCCAGCAGCCAACTAGGAAACACCATATATTTT. The encoded protein is CASSQLGNTIYF. The rearrangement uses TRBV4-1 and TRBJ1-3; D remains unclear. Germline CDR1 and CDR2: MGHRA and YSYEKL. V lost 2 bases and J 4 bases, leaving 3 bases between the germline ends. This CDR3 is built from 12 residues.

V gene TRBV27 combines with J gene TRBJ2-5; 7 nucleotides agree with TRBD2. This CDR3 comprises 13 residues. Germline V gene data show CDR1 as MNHEY and CDR2 as SMNVEV (reference sequence). Trimming cost V 3 bases and J 8 bases; bases outside gene matches: 6. CDR3 DNA: TGTGCCAGCAGTTTGGGGAGGGCTGCTACCCAGTACTTC. It yields the protein CASSLGRAATQYF.

Remarks on this clone: Different DNA sequences within this sample yield the same CDR3. V and J are TRBV10-1 and TRBJ2-7; perhaps TRBD1 as D (5 bases). Per the germline V gene, CDR1 is WNHNN and CDR2 is SYGVQD (reference sequence). This CDR3 has 19 amino acids. Between the trimmed V and J ends, which lost 2 bases and 7 bases, there was a span of 30 bases. This CDR3 reads CASSEAPLQGAPSGDEQYF. In DNA, the CDR3 is TGCGCCAGCAGTGAGGCCCCCCTTCAAGGGGCCCCATCCGGCGATGAGCAGTACTTC.

This clone occurred a few times. This sequence joins TRBV6-4 and TRBJ1-2, with D tentatively TRBD1 (5 bases). The CDR3 totals 14 residues. Germline CDR1 reads MRHNA; CDR2 reads SNTAGT. V lost 0 bases to trimming and J lost 8 bases, with 13 bases between them. The CDR3 protein is CASSDSNRGSGYTF. The CDR3 region has the DNA TGTGCCAGCAGTGACTCGAATCGGGGGTCGGGCTACACCTTC.

This clone came up many times. CDR3 in amino acids: CASSELAGSNEKLFF. The CDR3 bases are TGCGCCAGCAGCGAGCTCGCGGGTTCTAATGAAAAACTGTTTTTT. The chain couples TRBV5-1 to TRBJ1-4, with D hard to call. CDR3 size: 15 residues. Germline V lookup: CDR1 SGHRS, CDR2 YFSETQ. The V end was cut by 4 bases, the J end by 3 bases, with 13 bases between.

Remarks on this clone: Other DNA sequences in this specimen translate into the identical CDR3. The chain employs TRBV30 and TRBJ1-5, with 7 nucleotides matching TRBD1. V trimming: 5 bases; J trimming: 4 bases; junction bases outside the gene matches: 5. The CDR3 is 13 amino acids. Looked up from germline, CDR1 is GTSNPN and CDR2 is SVGIG (reference sequence). CDR3 region: CAWSTGHNQPQHF. The CDR3 bases are TGTGCCTGGTCGACAGGGCATAATCAGCCCCAGCATTTT.

The chain links TRBV15 to TRBJ1-5; D possibly corresponds to TRBD1 (5 bases). The CDR3 loop spans 17 amino acids. In germline, CDR1 is LNHNV, CDR2 YYDKDF (reference sequence). V lost 0 bases to trimming and J lost 5 bases, with 17 bases between them. Here the CDR3 reads CATSRDLATDLYQPQHF. CDR3 nucleotides: TGTGCCACCAGCAGAGATTTGGCGACAGATCTTTATCAGCCCCAGCATTTT. The full variable domain, with the rest looked up from reference TRBV15 and TRBJ1-5, is DAMVIQNPRYQVTQFGKPVTLSCSQTLNHNVMYWYQQKSSQAPKLLFHYYDKDFNNEADTPDNFQSRRPNTSFCFLDIRSPGLGDTAMYLCATSRDLATDLYQPQHFGDGTRLSIL.

The chain carries TRBV4-3 and TRBJ2-5; 8 bases fit TRBD1. The J call may be wrong; the DNA end is better matched by TRBJ2-7. The CDR3 runs to 16 residues. Germline CDR1 and CDR2: LGHNA and YSLEER. Written as DNA, the CDR3 is TGCGCCAGCAGCCAAGACCGGACAGGGATTTCCTACGAGCAGTACTTC. Residues: CASSQDRTGISYEQYF.

This chain joins TRBV19 and TRBJ1-2, with 9 bases identical to TRBD1. Germline V gives CDR1 LNHDA, CDR2 SQIVND (reference sequence). The V gene end was trimmed by 5 bases and the J gene end by 4 bases; junction bases not matched to a gene: 5. The CDR3 runs to 14 residues. The CDR3 DNA is TGTGCCAGTAGTTCACGACAGGGGGTCTATGGCTACACCTTC. As protein: CASSSRQGVYGYTF.

The rearrangement links TRBV18 to TRBJ2-5, with TRBD2 matching 7 bases. Germline lookup yields CDR1 KGHSH and CDR2 LQKENI. CDR3 length: 14 residues. V gave up 6 bases and J gave up 2 bases; unmatched junction bases: 6. CDR3 residues: CASSPWGGQETQYF. The CDR3 region has the DNA TGTGCCAGCTCCCCCTGGGGGGGTCAAGAGACCCAGTACTTC.

V gene TRBV6-6 combines with J gene TRBJ1-5, with unresolved D. V gave up 2 bases and J gave up 5 bases, with 7 bases separating them. This CDR3 contains 13 residues. Germline assignment: CDR1 MNHNY and CDR2 SVGAGI (reference sequence). The DNA for the CDR3 is TGTGCCAGCAGTTACGAAGAGTATCAGCCCCAGCATTTT. It is translated as CASSYEEYQPQHF.

The chain employs TRBV5-6 and TRBJ1-1; TRBD1 might be the D (5 bases). This CDR3 is 16 amino acids long. The germline V and J ends were trimmed by 0 bases and 0 bases, with 12 bases remaining between them. Looked up from germline, CDR1 is SGHDT and CDR2 is YYEEEE. DNA for the CDR3: TGTGCCAGCAGCTTGGAAGGGCAGGGCCTGAACACTGAAGCTTTCTTT. Translation gives CASSLEGQGLNTEAFF. Full variable domain (remainder filled in from reference TRBV5-6 and TRBJ1-1): DAGVTQSPTHLIKTRGQQVTLRCSPKSGHDTVSWYQQALGQGPQFIFQYYEEEERQRGNFPDRFSGHQFPNYSSELNVNALLLGDSALYLCASSLEGQGLNTEAFFGQGTRLTVV.

The gene calls are TRBV28 and TRBJ2-2; 9 positions match TRBD1. With 3 bases clipped from V and 3 bases from J, the junction kept 2 bases outside the gene matches. The CDR3 covers 15 residues. Germline assignment: CDR1 MDHEN and CDR2 SYDVKM. CDR3 sequence reads: CASSFGTGHTGELFF. The DNA for the CDR3 is TGTGCCAGCAGTTTTGGGACAGGGCACACCGGGGAGCTGTTTTTT. Supplemented by reference TRBV28 and TRBJ2-2, the full variable domain reads DVKVTQSSRYLVKRTGEKVFLECVQDMDHENMFWYRQDPGLGLRLIYFSYDVKMKEKGDIPEGYSVSREKKERFSLILESASTNQTSMYLCASSFGTGHTGELFFGEGSRLTVL.

The chain recombines TRBV5-4 with TRBJ2-7; possible D gene TRBD1, 5 bases. V was pared by 4 bases and J by 7 bases, with 15 bases between. CDR3 size: 13 residues. Germline assignment: CDR1 SGHNT and CDR2 YYREEE (reference sequence). The CDR3 DNA is TGTGCCAGCAGCACGCCTCAGGGATTAGAGCAGTACTTC. As protein: CASSTPQGLEQYF.

This clone was detected only once. The chain employs TRBV2 and TRBJ2-2; weak D call: TRBD2 (5 bases). Trimming pared 4 bases from V and 5 bases from J, leaving 14 bases between. The CDR3 runs to 15 residues. CDR1 and CDR2 (germline): SNHLY, FYNNEI. The CDR3: CASSAPGMGTGELFF. Here the CDR3 DNA reads TGTGCCAGCAGTGCCCCCGGGATGGGGACCGGGGAGCTGTTTTTT. Complete variable domain (other parts from reference TRBV2 and TRBJ2-2): EPEVTQTPSHQVTQMGQEVILRCVPISNHLYFYWYRQILGQKVEFLVSFYNNEISEKSEIFDDQFSVERPDGSNFTLKIRSTKLEDSAMYFCASSAPGMGTGELFFGEGSRLTVL.

This chain connects TRBV7-2 to TRBJ2-6, with D possibly being TRBD2 (6 bases). Per the germline V gene, CDR1 is SGHTA and CDR2 is FQGNSA. CDR3 size: 17 residues. V dropped 5 bases and J dropped 1 base, with 15 bases sitting between them. This chain's CDR3 is CASSPPGVPSGANVLTF. CDR3 bases: TGTGCCAGCAGCCCACCGGGGGTCCCATCTGGGGCCAACGTCCTGACTTTC.

Details on this clone: At one boundary the junction diverges from the germline segment, which might be a read error. This chain joins TRBV7-9 and TRBJ2-2, with TRBD2 matching over 7 bases. The CDR3 runs 18 residues. Germline V CDR1 and CDR2: SEHNR, FQNEAQ (reference sequence). CDR3 amino acids: CSSSSRTLGGANTGELFF. The CDR3 DNA is TGTTCCAGCAGCTCCCGTACCTTGGGGGGGGCGAACACCGGGGAGCTGTTTTTT. Together with reference TRBV7-9 and TRBJ2-2, the CDR3 gives the full variable domain: DTGVSQNPRHKITKRGQNVTFRCDPISEHNRLYWYRQTLGQGPEFLTYFQNEAQLEKSRLLSDRFSAERPKGSFSTLEIQRTEQGDSAMYLCSSSSRTLGGANTGELFFGEGSRLTVL.

This sequence joins TRBV28 and TRBJ2-3; 12 bases are a match to TRBD2. The trim removed 7 bases at V and 1 base at J, leaving 3 bases unmatched. The germline V gene encodes CDR1 MDHEN and CDR2 SYDVKM. The CDR3 has 15 residues. The CDR3 region is CASTWTSGGTDTQYF. The CDR3 DNA follows: TGTGCCAGCACCTGGACTAGCGGGGGCACAGATACGCAGTATTTT. Looking up the rest from reference TRBV28 and TRBJ2-3 gives the full variable domain: DVKVTQSSRYLVKRTGEKVFLECVQDMDHENMFWYRQDPGLGLRLIYFSYDVKMKEKGDIPEGYSVSREKKERFSLILESASTNQTSMYLCASTWTSGGTDTQYFGPGTRLTVL.

V and J are TRBV18 and TRBJ2-2; D remains ambiguous. The V end lost 1 base, the J end lost 4 bases, and 13 bases lay between the germline ends. CDR3 length: 16 residues. In germline, CDR1 is KGHSH, CDR2 LQKENI. The CDR3 DNA reads as TGTGCCAGCTCACCACTGCAGGCAGGCACCACCGGGGAGCTGTTTTTT. This gives the protein CASSPLQAGTTGELFF.

The chain links TRBV7-9 to TRBJ1-6, with D hard to call. Germline V CDR1 and CDR2: SEHNR, FQNEAQ (reference sequence). Trimming stripped 2 bases from V and 5 bases from J, with 7 bases between. The CDR3 totals 14 residues. CDR3 coding DNA: TGTGCCAGCAGCTTACGGGAAGATAATTCACCCCTCCACTTT. It codes for CASSLREDNSPLHF.

The chain links TRBV2 to TRBJ1-1; D gene ambiguous. The ends were cut back, 3 bases at V and 1 base at J, with 18 bases in the middle. The germline V gene encodes CDR1 SNHLY and CDR2 FYNNEI. The CDR3 is 17 residues long. CDR3 DNA: TGTGCCAGCAGTGACAAGGAGGCGGTCGCCTCGAACACTGAAGCTTTCTTT. Translated: CASSDKEAVASNTEAFF. Full variable domain (rest looked up from reference TRBV2 and TRBJ1-1): EPEVTQTPSHQVTQMGQEVILRCVPISNHLYFYWYRQILGQKVEFLVSFYNNEISEKSEIFDDQFSVERPDGSNFTLKIRSTKLEDSAMYFCASSDKEAVASNTEAFFGQGTRLTVV.

The V and J genes are TRBV5-4 and TRBJ1-4; 10 bases fit TRBD1. Germline CDR1 SGHNT, CDR2 YYREEE (reference sequence). The CDR3 is 15 residues long. V lost 4 bases and J lost 4; bases outside the gene matches: 4. CDR3: CASSPDRGSNEKLFF. The CDR3 bases are TGTGCCAGCAGCCCGGACAGGGGGAGTAATGAAAAACTGTTTTTT.

Notes on this clone: The junction and the germline gene differ at one end; a read error may be behind it. The V gene is TRBV7-2, the J gene TRBJ2-1, with D tentatively TRBD2 (5 bases). This CDR3 is 10 amino acids long. CDR1 is SGHTA and CDR2 is FQGNSA in the germline V gene. CDR3 region: CASSLAVQFF. CDR3 sequence (DNA): TGTGCCAGCAGCCTAGCCGTGCAGTTCTTC.

This clone was picked up a small number of times. The sample holds other DNA sequences that translate to the same CDR3. CDR3: CASSLGLAGGTGELFF. The CDR3 DNA reads TGTGCCAGCAGCTTAGGGCTAGCGGGAGGAACCGGGGAGCTGTTTTTT. V usage is TRBV7-3 and J usage is TRBJ2-2; 11 bases are shared with TRBD2. V trimming: 2 bases; J trimming: 5 bases; junction bases outside the gene matches: 4. Per germline, CDR1 SGHTA and CDR2 FQGTGA. CDR3 size: 16 residues.

The V gene is TRBV6-5, the J gene TRBJ1-4; TRBD1 is a possible D gene (6 bases). Trimming cost V 6 bases and J 0 bases, with 11 bases left between them. CDR3 length: 15 amino acids. The germline CDR1 and CDR2 sequences are MNHEY and SVGAGI. CDR3 nucleotide sequence: TGTGCCAGCAGGACCCGGACAGCAACTAATGAAAAACTGTTTTTT. It is translated as CASRTRTATNEKLFF.

J is TRBJ1-5 and V is TRBV19; maybe TRBD1 (6 bases). The germline V gene encodes CDR1 LNHDA and CDR2 SQIVND (reference sequence). V was clipped by 5 bases and J by 4 bases, with 15 bases between them. CDR3 length: 15 amino acids. This CDR3 is CASSDMGRGNQPQHF. The CDR3 nucleotides are TGTGCCAGTAGTGATATGGGGAGGGGGAATCAGCCCCAGCATTTT.

This chain joins TRBV5-1 and TRBJ2-5; 9 nucleotides align to TRBD1. Germline CDR1 SGHRS, CDR2 YFSETQ. This CDR3 contains 14 residues. The junction had 6 bases not matched to a gene; V was cut back by 5 bases and J by 4 bases. The CDR3 region has the DNA TGCGCCAGCAGTTTGCAGACAGGGGGAGAGACCCAGTACTTC. Translation gives CASSLQTGGETQYF.

The chain carries TRBV4-1 and TRBJ1-3, with D perhaps matching TRBD1 (5 bases). The V end was cut by 2 bases, the J end by 0 bases, with 5 bases between. This CDR3 contains 14 residues. Looked up from germline, CDR1 is MGHRA and CDR2 is YSYEKL. The CDR3 reads CASSQTGSGNTIYF. As DNA, the CDR3 is TGCGCCAGCAGCCAAACAGGCTCTGGAAACACCATATATTTT.